The 25 T cell receptor beta chains below come from one sample, sequenced in a study of shared clonotypes between healthy human individuals. TCRdb's table, derived via immunoSEQ multiplex PCR, lists solely in-frame clones and lacks some. The data contain roughly 530,000 clones, 90% to 97% of them singletons. The source material was naive CD4+ T cells sorted from blood. The subset was: CD45RA+ positively selected. The receptor source for this set is a woman aged 25 to 39 in good health.

V and J are TRBV4-1 and TRBJ2-3, with TRBD1 matching over 8 bases. CDR3 length equals 16 residues. Germline loops: CDR1 MGHRA, CDR2 YSYEKL. Trimming cost V 3 bases and J 5 bases; bases outside gene matches: 10. The CDR3 region is CASSHKPTDRGDTQYF. In DNA, the CDR3 is TGCGCCAGCAGCCATAAGCCGACTGACAGGGGAGATACGCAGTATTTT.

The rearrangement uses TRBV28 and TRBJ2-2; D not resolved. The germline V gene has CDR1 MDHEN and CDR2 SYDVKM. This CDR3 contains 12 residues. With 6 bases removed from V and 9 bases from J, the gap between germline ends came to 11 bases. This CDR3 is CASSLPFRELFF. As DNA, the CDR3 is TGTGCCAGCAGCCTCCCTTTCCGGGAGCTGTTTTTT.

The chain joins TRBV7-9 to TRBJ1-5, with no clear D. Trimming took off 6 bases at V and 4 bases at J, with 7 bases between the two ends. Germline V gene lookup returns CDR1 SEHNR and CDR2 FQNEAQ (reference sequence). There are 12 residues in the CDR3. CDR3 nucleotide sequence: TGTGCCAGCAGTCGAAGTAATCAGCCCCAGCATTTT. This codes for CASSRSNQPQHF.

CDR3 loop: CASSINPASGSIGEQFF. For the CDR3, the DNA is TGTGCCAGTAGTATAAACCCCGCTAGCGGGAGCATTGGTGAGCAGTTCTTC. The J gene is TRBJ2-1, the V gene TRBV19; TRBD2 agrees at 10 bases. The CDR3 totals 17 residues. CDR1 LNHDA and CDR2 SQIVND come from the germline V gene (reference sequence). V was clipped by 2 bases and J by 9 bases; unmatched bases: 13.

This clone appeared a single time. CDR3 in amino acids: CASSIGEGPIKQFF. CDR3 DNA sequence: TGTGCCAGTAGTATCGGAGAGGGACCAATAAAGCAGTTCTTC. The chain carries TRBV19 and TRBJ2-1, with D tentatively TRBD1 or TRBD2 (5 bases each). The V gene lost 3 bases and the J gene lost 11 bases, with 17 bases spanning the gap. Per the germline V gene, CDR1 is LNHDA and CDR2 is SQIVND (reference sequence). This CDR3 has 14 amino acids.

This clone has only one observation. The chain couples TRBV18 to TRBJ2-7; tentatively, D is TRBD1 (5 bases). V lost 6 bases, J lost 3 bases, and 15 bases lay in between. CDR1 and CDR2 (germline): KGHSH, LQKENI. The CDR3 covers 14 residues. CDR3 coding DNA: TGTGCCAGCTCCAGACGCCCGGACAACTACGAGCAGTACTTC. Its protein product is CASSRRPDNYEQYF.

This chain uses TRBV6-5 with TRBJ1-1; no reliable D call. This CDR3 is 11 amino acids long. Germline V gene lookup returns CDR1 MNHEY and CDR2 SVGAGI. Between the trimmed V and J ends, which lost 2 bases and 10 bases, there was a span of 8 bases. CDR3 in DNA: TGTGCCAGCAGTTACGCCAGTCGAGCTTTCTTT. This encodes CASSYASRAFF.

The chain joins TRBV5-4 to TRBJ2-4; the D gene is possibly TRBD1 (6 bases). The V gene's germline CDR1 is SGHNT and CDR2 YYREEE (reference sequence). V dropped 4 bases and J dropped 5 bases, with 13 bases sitting between them. This CDR3 has 14 residues. The CDR3 loop is CASSQRDNENIQYF. The CDR3, as DNA: TGTGCCAGCAGCCAACGGGACAACGAAAACATTCAGTACTTC.

This clone was detected once. The V call is TRBV19, the J call TRBJ2-7, with D perhaps TRBD2 (7 bases). Deletions cut 3 bases from V and 10 bases from J, with 16 bases between. The CDR3 covers 13 residues. Germline V CDR1 and CDR2: LNHDA, SQIVND (reference sequence). CDR3 nucleotides: TGTGCCAGTAGTATTGAGGATCGGGGGGCACAGTACTTC. This translates into CASSIEDRGAQYF.

The chain links TRBV2 to TRBJ1-4; 8 positions match TRBD1. With 7 bases clipped from V and 5 bases from J, the junction kept 3 bases outside the gene matches. The CDR3 runs to 13 residues. CDR1 is SNHLY, CDR2 FYNNEI, per germline. CDR3 in amino acids: CASNRGANEKLFF. CDR3 nucleotide sequence: TGTGCCAGCAACAGGGGGGCAAATGAAAAACTGTTTTTT.

The chain links TRBV28 to TRBJ1-4, with unresolved D. This CDR3 has 14 amino acids. The germline V gene encodes CDR1 MDHEN and CDR2 SYDVKM. Trimming stripped 1 base from V and 2 bases from J, with 5 bases between. In DNA form, the CDR3 reads TGTGCCAGCAGTTTATCAGAGACTAATGAAAAACTGTTTTTT. Its protein product is CASSLSETNEKLFF.

The V and J genes are TRBV4-2 and TRBJ2-7; weak D call: TRBD1 (5 bases). The CDR3 covers 14 residues. CDR1 is LGHNA, CDR2 YNFKEQ, per germline. V was shortened by 4 bases and J by 3 bases, with 13 bases between the two germline ends. For the CDR3, the DNA is TGTGCCAGCAGCCCAAATTTAGACAGCTACGAGCAGTACTTC. It translates to CASSPNLDSYEQYF.

The chain has TRBV19 and TRBJ2-1; no reliable D call. From germline, CDR1 is LNHDA and CDR2 SQIVND (reference sequence). The V end lost 1 base, the J end lost 0 bases, and 10 bases lay between the germline ends. CDR3 length: 16 amino acids. The DNA for the CDR3 is TGTGCCAGTAGTATAGCGACACTTGGCTCCTACAATGAGCAGTTCTTC. It specifies CASSIATLGSYNEQFF. Combining the CDR3 with reference TRBV19 and TRBJ2-1 gives the whole variable domain DGGITQSPKYLFRKEGQNVTLSCEQNLNHDAMYWYRQDPGQGLRLIYYSQIVNDFQKGDIAEGYSVSREKKESFPLTVTSAQKNPTAFYLCASSIATLGSYNEQFFGPGTRLTVL.

V is TRBV19 and J is TRBJ2-1, with D perhaps given as TRBD1 or TRBD2 (5 bases each). CDR3 length equals 16 residues. Germline V gene sequence: CDR1 LNHDA, CDR2 SQIVND (reference sequence). V was trimmed by 6 bases and J by 2 bases, leaving 17 bases between them. The CDR3 DNA reads as TGTGCCAGTAGAAAGAGGAGGCAGGGCACCTACAATGAGCAGTTCTTC. It is translated as CASRKRRQGTYNEQFF.

The V call is TRBV5-6, the J call TRBJ2-7, with D possibly being TRBD2 (6 bases). CDR3 length: 16 amino acids. V was clipped by 4 bases and J by 1 base, with 18 bases between them. Germline V gives CDR1 SGHDT, CDR2 YYEEEE. The CDR3 sequence: CASSRSGGTLSYEQYF. CDR3 nucleotide sequence: TGTGCCAGCAGCCGGTCAGGCGGGACTCTTTCCTACGAGCAGTACTTC.

The chain carries TRBV2 and TRBJ2-5; tentatively, D is TRBD2 (6 bases). Germline CDR1 and CDR2: SNHLY and FYNNEI. The CDR3 sequence is 15 residues long. With 4 bases removed from V and 5 bases from J, the gap between germline ends came to 17 bases. For the CDR3, the DNA is TGTGCCAGCAGTGGAAATAGCGGCCCGGGGGAGACCCAGTACTTC. Its translation is CASSGNSGPGETQYF.

The rearrangement uses TRBV7-3 and TRBJ1-1; D is possibly TRBD1 (5 bases). Germline values: CDR1 SGHTA, CDR2 FQGTGA. The length of the CDR3 is 13 residues. The V end lost 5 bases, the J end lost 3 bases, and 10 bases lay between the germline ends. CDR3 sequence reads: CASSVDRDTEAFF. The CDR3 nucleotides read TGTGCCAGCAGCGTCGACAGAGACACTGAAGCTTTCTTT.

The chain has TRBV19 and TRBJ2-1; TRBD2 matches 13 bases. V dropped 6 bases and J dropped 4; count of bases not matched to a gene: 12. This CDR3 contains 18 residues. Germline loops: CDR1 LNHDA, CDR2 SQIVND (reference sequence). The CDR3: CASSYGLAGESSYNEQFF. In nucleotides, the CDR3 is TGTGCCAGTAGCTACGGACTAGCGGGAGAGAGCTCTTACAATGAGCAGTTCTTC.

The chain combines TRBV5-1 with TRBJ2-1, with 8 bases lining up with TRBD2. V lost 0 bases and J lost 5; bases outside the gene matches: 10. Germline V gene data show CDR1 as SGHRS and CDR2 as YFSETQ. This CDR3 is built from 17 residues. As DNA, the CDR3 is TGCGCCAGCAGCTTGGGACTAGCGCCACGTGAGGACAATGAGCAGTTCTTC. Translation: CASSLGLAPREDNEQFF. The variable domain in full, with the rest retrieved from reference TRBV5-1 and TRBJ2-1, is KAGVTQTPRYLIKTRGQQVTLSCSPISGHRSVSWYQQTPGQGLQFLFEYFSETQRNKGNFPGRFSGRQFSNSRSEMNVSTLELGDSALYLCASSLGLAPREDNEQFFGPGTRLTVL.

The V gene is TRBV6-6, the J gene TRBJ2-3, with 7 bases lining up with TRBD1. Germline V gives CDR1 MNHNY, CDR2 SVGAGI (reference sequence). The CDR3 has 15 residues. Trimming at V came to 3 bases and at J to 4 bases, leaving 7 bases not matched to a gene. The CDR3 reads CASSYRQGRADTQYF. CDR3 nucleotides: TGTGCCAGCAGTTATCGACAGGGCCGTGCAGATACGCAGTATTTT.

The chain employs TRBV7-8 and TRBJ2-7; D call uncertain. CDR3 size: 15 residues. The ends were cut back, 4 bases at V and 7 bases at J, with 20 bases in the middle. Germline loops: CDR1 SGHVS, CDR2 FQNEAQ. Here the CDR3 DNA reads TGTGCCAGCAGCTCAAGAAGACCACCACCTAGGGAGCAGTACTTC. This encodes CASSSRRPPPREQYF.

The gene calls are TRBV5-6 and TRBJ2-7; D is ambiguous. V was cut by 2 bases and J by 2 bases, with 5 bases left in between. The CDR3 loop spans 12 amino acids. Germline loops: CDR1 SGHDT, CDR2 YYEEEE. CDR3 in amino acids: CASSLAPYEQYF. CDR3 nucleotides: TGTGCCAGCAGCTTAGCCCCCTACGAGCAGTACTTC.

V and J are TRBV6-5 and TRBJ1-1; D unclear. This CDR3 contains 14 residues. V lost 0 bases to trimming and J lost 4 bases, with 9 bases between them. Germline CDR1 is MNHEY and CDR2 is SVGAGI. The CDR3 here is CASSYSAVGTEAFF. Here the CDR3 DNA reads TGTGCCAGCAGTTACTCGGCGGTAGGCACTGAAGCTTTCTTT.

The rearrangement joins TRBV6-5 to TRBJ2-7; D is undetermined. The CDR3 spans 13 residues. The germline gives CDR1 MNHEY, CDR2 SVGAGI. Trimming stripped 5 bases from V and 3 bases from J, with 11 bases between. CDR3 bases: TGTGCCAGCAGTAGAGACGGACGCTACGAGCAGTACTTC. As protein: CASSRDGRYEQYF.

The chain couples TRBV27 to TRBJ1-2; possibly TRBD1 for D (6 bases). The V gene lost 6 bases and the J gene lost 8 bases, with 19 bases spanning the gap. Looked up from germline, CDR1 is MNHEY and CDR2 is SMNVEV (reference sequence). The CDR3 length is 14 residues. The CDR3 DNA reads TGTGCCAGCAGAGCTTCAGGGGTCACAGGGGGCTACACCTTC. It translates to CASRASGVTGGYTF.